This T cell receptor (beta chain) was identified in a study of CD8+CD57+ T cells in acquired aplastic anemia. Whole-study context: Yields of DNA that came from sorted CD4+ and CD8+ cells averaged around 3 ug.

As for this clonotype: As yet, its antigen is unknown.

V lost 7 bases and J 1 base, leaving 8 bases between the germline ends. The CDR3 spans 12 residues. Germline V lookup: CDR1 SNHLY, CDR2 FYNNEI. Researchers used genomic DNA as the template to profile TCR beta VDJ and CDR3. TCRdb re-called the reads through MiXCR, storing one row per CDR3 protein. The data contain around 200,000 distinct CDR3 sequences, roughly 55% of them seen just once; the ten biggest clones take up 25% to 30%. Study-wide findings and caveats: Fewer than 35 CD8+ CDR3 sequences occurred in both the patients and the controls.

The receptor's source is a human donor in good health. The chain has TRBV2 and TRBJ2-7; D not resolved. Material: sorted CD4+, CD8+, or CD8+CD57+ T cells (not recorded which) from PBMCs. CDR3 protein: CASNMGSYEQYF. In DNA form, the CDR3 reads TGTGCCAGCAATATGGGTTCCTACGAGCAGTACTTC.